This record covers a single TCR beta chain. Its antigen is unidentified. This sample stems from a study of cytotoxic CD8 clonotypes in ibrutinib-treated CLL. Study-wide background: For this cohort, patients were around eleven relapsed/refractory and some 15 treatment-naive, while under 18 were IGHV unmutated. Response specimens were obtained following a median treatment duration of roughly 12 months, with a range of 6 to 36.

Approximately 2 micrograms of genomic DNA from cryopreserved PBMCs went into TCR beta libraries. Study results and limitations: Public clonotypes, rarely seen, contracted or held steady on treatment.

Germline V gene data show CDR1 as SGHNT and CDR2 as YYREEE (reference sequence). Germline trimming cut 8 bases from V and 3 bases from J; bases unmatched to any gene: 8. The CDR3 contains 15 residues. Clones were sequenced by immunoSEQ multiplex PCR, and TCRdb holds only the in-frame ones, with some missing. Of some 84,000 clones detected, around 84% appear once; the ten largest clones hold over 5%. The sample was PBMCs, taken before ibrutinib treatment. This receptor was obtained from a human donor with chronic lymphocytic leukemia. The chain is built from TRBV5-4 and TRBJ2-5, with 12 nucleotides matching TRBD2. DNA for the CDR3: TGTGCCAGTTCGGAGACTAGCGGGAGTGAAGAGACCCAGTACTTC. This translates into CASSETSGSEETQYF.